This TCR beta chain stems from a study of cytomegalovirus exposure and HLA in healthy donors. Concerning this clone: Its matching antigen is unknown. This same CDR3 is encoded by further DNA sequences in the sample.

Donors were nominally healthy when sampled, though unrecorded immune exposures were likely. Germline values: CDR1 WNHNN, CDR2 SYGVQD (reference sequence). J gave up 3 bases and V 4 bases, and 11 bases lay outside the gene matches. This CDR3 region has 16 residues. The study ran its PCR with 60 Vbeta and 13 Jbeta primers. Generated by immunoSEQ multiplex PCR, the TCRdb table keeps only in-frame clones and is missing some. The sample shows 84,000 or so clones, 70% to 85% of them seen only once. Study findings and constraints: Later on, an analysis found that several of the most significant clusters appeared to be linked to common viral pathogens, which included parvovirus B19.

Sequenced input: PBMCs. This TCR derives from a woman between 50 and 59 years old in good health and CMV-seronegative. The chain has TRBV10-1 and TRBJ2-7, with 8 bases aligning to TRBD2. The CDR3 DNA reads as TGCGCCAGCAGTGGAACTAGCGGCACCGGCGGCTACGAGCAGTACTTC. Encoded protein: CASSGTSGTGGYEQYF.